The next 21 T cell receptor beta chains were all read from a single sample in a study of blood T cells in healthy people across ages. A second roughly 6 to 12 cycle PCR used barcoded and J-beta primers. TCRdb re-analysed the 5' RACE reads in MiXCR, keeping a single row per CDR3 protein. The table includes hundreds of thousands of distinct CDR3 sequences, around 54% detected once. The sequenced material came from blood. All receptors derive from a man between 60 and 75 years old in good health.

The CDR3, as DNA: TGTGCCAGCAGCCAAGAGGCCGTTGGCGAGACCCAGTACTTC. Amino acid sequence: CASSQEAVGETQYF. The rearrangement links TRBV4-2 to TRBJ2-5, with D unclear. The CDR3 covers 14 residues. The ends were cut back, 0 bases at V and 5 bases at J, with 10 bases in the middle. Per the germline V gene, CDR1 is LGHNA and CDR2 is YNFKEQ.

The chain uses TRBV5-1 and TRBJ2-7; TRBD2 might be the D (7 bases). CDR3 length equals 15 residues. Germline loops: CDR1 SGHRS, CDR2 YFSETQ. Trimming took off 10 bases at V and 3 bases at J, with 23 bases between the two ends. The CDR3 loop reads CAGSAETGGFYEQYF. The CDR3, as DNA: TGCGCCGGCTCAGCGGAGACGGGGGGCTTCTACGAGCAGTACTTC.

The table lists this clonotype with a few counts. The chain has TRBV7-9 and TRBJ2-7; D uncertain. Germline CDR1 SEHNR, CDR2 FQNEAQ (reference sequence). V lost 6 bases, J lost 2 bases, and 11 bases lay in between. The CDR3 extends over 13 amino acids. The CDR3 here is CASSILGPYEQYF. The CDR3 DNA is TGTGCCAGCAGTATCCTCGGGCCCTACGAGCAGTACTTC.

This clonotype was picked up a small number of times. CDR3 loop: CAISGTGVDIQYF. The CDR3 DNA follows: TGTGCCATCAGCGGGACAGGGGTGGACATTCAGTACTTC. The V and J genes are TRBV10-3 and TRBJ2-4; 10 nucleotides line up with TRBD1. This CDR3 has 13 amino acids. J was trimmed by 8 bases and V by 6 bases; bases with no gene match: 4. Germline V lookup: CDR1 ENHRY, CDR2 SYGVKD.

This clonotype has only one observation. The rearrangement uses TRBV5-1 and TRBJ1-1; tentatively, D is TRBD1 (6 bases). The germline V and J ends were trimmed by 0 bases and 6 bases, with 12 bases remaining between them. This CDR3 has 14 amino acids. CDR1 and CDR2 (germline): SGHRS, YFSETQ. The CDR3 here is CASSLAGGLAEAFF. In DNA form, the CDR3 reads TGCGCCAGCAGCTTGGCCGGGGGGCTGGCTGAAGCTTTCTTT.

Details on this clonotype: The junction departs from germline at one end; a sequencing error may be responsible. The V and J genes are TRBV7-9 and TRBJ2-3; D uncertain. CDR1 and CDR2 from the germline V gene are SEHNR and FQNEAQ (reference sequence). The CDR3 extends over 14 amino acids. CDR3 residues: CASRGKLDSDTQNF. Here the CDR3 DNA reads TGTGCCAGCAGAGGGAAGCTTGACTCAGATACGCAGAATTTT.

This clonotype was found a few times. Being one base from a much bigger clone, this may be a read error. CDR3 protein: CASLGRPRAPSYEQYF. In DNA, the CDR3 is TGCGCCAGCCTCGGGAGACCCCGGGCTCCGTCCTACGAGCAGTACTTC. The chain joins TRBV5-1 to TRBJ2-7; a possible D gene is TRBD2 (6 bases). V lost 7 bases and J lost 1, with 21 bases in between. This CDR3 region has 16 residues. The germline V gene has CDR1 SGHRS and CDR2 YFSETQ. The full variable domain, in which reference TRBV5-1 and TRBJ2-7 provide the parts outside the CDR3, is KAGVTQTPRYLIKTRGQQVTLSCSPISGHRSVSWYQQTPGQGLQFLFEYFSETQRNKGNFPGRFSGRQFSNSRSEMNVSTLELGDSALYLCASLGRPRAPSYEQYFGPGTRLTVT.

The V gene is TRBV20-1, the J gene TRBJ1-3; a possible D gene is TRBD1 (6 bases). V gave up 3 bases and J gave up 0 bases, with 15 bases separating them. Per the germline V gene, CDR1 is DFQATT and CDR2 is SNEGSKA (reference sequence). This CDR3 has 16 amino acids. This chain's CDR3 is CSARWGAVNSGNTIYF. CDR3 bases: TGCAGTGCTAGGTGGGGGGCGGTTAACTCTGGAAACACCATATATTTT.

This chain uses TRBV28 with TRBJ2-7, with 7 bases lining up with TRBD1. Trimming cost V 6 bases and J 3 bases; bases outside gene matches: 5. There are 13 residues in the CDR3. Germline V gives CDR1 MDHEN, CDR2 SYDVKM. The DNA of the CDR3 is TGTGCCAGCAGCCCATGGGACAGCTACGAGCAGTACTTC. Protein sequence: CASSPWDSYEQYF. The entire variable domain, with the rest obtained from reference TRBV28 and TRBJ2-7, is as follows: DVKVTQSSRYLVKRTGEKVFLECVQDMDHENMFWYRQDPGLGLRLIYFSYDVKMKEKGDIPEGYSVSREKKERFSLILESASTNQTSMYLCASSPWDSYEQYFGPGTRLTVT.

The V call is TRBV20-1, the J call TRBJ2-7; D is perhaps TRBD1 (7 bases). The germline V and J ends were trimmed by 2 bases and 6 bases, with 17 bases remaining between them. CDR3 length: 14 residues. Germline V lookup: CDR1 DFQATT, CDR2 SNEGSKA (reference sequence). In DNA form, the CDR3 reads TGCAGTGCTAGACAACAACAGGGGACTGCCGAGCAGTACTTC. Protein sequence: CSARQQQGTAEQYF.

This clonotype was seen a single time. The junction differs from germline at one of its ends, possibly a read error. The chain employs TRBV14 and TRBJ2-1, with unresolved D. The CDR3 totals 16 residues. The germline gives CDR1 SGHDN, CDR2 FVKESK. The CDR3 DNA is TGTGTCAGCAGCCAAACGTGGGCCCGCTCCTACAATGAGCAGTTCTTC. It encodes CVSSQTWARSYNEQFF.

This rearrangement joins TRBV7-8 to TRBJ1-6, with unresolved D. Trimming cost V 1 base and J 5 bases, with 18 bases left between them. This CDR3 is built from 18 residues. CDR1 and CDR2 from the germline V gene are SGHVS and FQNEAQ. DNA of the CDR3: TGTGCCAGCAGCTTAGTAACACCTCTCACCGGACATAATTCACCCCTCCACTTT. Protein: CASSLVTPLTGHNSPLHF.

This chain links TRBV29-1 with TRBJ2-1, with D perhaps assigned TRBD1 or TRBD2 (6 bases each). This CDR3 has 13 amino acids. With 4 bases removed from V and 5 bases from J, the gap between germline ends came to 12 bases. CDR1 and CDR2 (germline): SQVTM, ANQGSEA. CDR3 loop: CSVGRGVDNEQFF. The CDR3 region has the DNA TGCAGCGTTGGGAGGGGGGTCGACAATGAGCAGTTCTTC.

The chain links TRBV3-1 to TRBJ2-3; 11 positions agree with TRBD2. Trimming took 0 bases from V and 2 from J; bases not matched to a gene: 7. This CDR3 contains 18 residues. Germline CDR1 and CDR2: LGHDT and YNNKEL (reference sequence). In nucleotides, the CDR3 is TGTGCCAGCAGCCAAGACCTTAGCGGGGGGGCCAACACAGATACGCAGTATTTT. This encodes CASSQDLSGGANTDTQYF.

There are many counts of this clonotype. The CDR3 DNA reads TGTGCCAGCAGTTTCGGGACAGGGGTGGGGGAGCAGTTCTTC. Amino acids: CASSFGTGVGEQFF. The chain has TRBV12-3 or TRBV12-4 and TRBJ2-1, with TRBD1 matching over 10 bases. The V gene end was trimmed by 3 bases and the J gene end by 10 bases; junction bases not matched to a gene: 6. The CDR3 sequence is 14 residues long.

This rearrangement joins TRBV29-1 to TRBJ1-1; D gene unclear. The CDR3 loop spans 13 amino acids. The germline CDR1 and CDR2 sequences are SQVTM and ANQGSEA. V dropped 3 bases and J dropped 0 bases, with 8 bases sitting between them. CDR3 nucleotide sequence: TGCAGCGTTGACAGGTTCATGAACACTGAAGCTTTCTTT. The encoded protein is CSVDRFMNTEAFF.

The CDR3 DNA follows: TGTGCCAGCAGTTTACGGAGGACAGGGACCTACGAGCAGTACTTC. Translated: CASSLRRTGTYEQYF. The V gene is TRBV27, the J gene TRBJ2-7; 8 nucleotides agree with TRBD1. With 2 bases clipped from V and 2 bases from J, the junction kept 5 bases outside the gene matches. This CDR3 contains 15 residues. In germline, CDR1 is MNHEY, CDR2 SMNVEV (reference sequence).

The CDR3 region is CASSKETRVNTEAFF. CDR3 in DNA: TGTGCCAGCAGCAAAGAGACAAGGGTGAACACTGAAGCTTTCTTT. The rearrangement uses TRBV7-2 and TRBJ1-1; D gene ambiguous. This CDR3 is built from 15 residues. Germline lookup yields CDR1 SGHTA and CDR2 FQGNSA. Trimming pared 5 bases from V and 0 bases from J, leaving 13 bases between.

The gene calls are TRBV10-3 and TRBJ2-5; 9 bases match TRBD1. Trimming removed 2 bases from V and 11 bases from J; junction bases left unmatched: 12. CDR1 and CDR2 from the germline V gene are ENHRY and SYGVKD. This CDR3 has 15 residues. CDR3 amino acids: CAISETRTGVHEQYF. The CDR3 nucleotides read TGTGCCATCAGTGAGACGAGGACAGGGGTCCATGAGCAGTACTTC.

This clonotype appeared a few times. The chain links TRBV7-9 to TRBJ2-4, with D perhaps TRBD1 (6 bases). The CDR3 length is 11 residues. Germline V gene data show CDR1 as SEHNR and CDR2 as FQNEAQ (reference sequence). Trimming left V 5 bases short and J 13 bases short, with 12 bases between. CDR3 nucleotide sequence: TGTGCCAGCAGCCCACAGGGACCCCAGTACTTC. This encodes CASSPQGPQYF.

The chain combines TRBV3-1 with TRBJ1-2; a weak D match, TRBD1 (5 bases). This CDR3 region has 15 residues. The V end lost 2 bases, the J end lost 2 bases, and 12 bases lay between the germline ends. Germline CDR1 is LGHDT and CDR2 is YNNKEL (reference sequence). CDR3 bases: TGTGCCAGCAGCCAACCCCTAGCAGGGAACTATGGCTACACCTTC. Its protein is CASSQPLAGNYGYTF.